Below, 5 T cell receptor beta chains from the same sample are listed, as sequenced in a study of blood T cell repertoires in COVID-19 (dated by TCRdb to 2020 to 2021). Receptor amplification or capture employed the immunoSEQ multiplex PCR assay. TCRdb took over this immuneACCESS table, retaining in-frame rearrangements with V and J assigned. Such tables are incomplete; in checked studies, under half of the missing clones stem from an unresolved V gene, and the remainder is unexplained. Here the sample has almost 250,000 clones; roughly 90% occur a single time. Of the sample, under 5% falls within the top ten clones. Sequencing was performed on PBMCs or T cells enriched from blood (not recorded which). The source is a young woman who had recovered from COVID-19.

The chain has TRBV12-3 or TRBV12-4 and TRBJ1-1; weak D call: TRBD1 (5 bases). The CDR3 is 12 residues long. Trimming took off 5 bases at V and 6 bases at J, with 10 bases between the two ends. The CDR3 protein is CASSHDSSEAFF. The CDR3 DNA follows: TGTGCCAGCAGTCACGACAGTTCTGAAGCTTTCTTT.

This clone was picked up a small number of times. V and J are TRBV7-8 and TRBJ1-2; TRBD1 matches 9 bases. J was trimmed by 1 base and V by 5 bases; bases with no gene match: 5. CDR1 is SGHVS, CDR2 FQNEAQ, per germline. CDR3 size: 15 residues. CDR3 sequence reads: CASSLTGQGNYGYTF. In DNA, the CDR3 is TGTGCCAGCAGCCTGACGGGACAGGGTAACTATGGCTACACCTTC.

This clone showed up just a few times. The chain combines TRBV28 with TRBJ1-5; the D is unclear. This CDR3 has 14 residues. The ends were cut back, 4 bases at V and 4 bases at J, with 11 bases in the middle. In germline, CDR1 is MDHEN, CDR2 SYDVKM. CDR3 in DNA: TGTGCCAGCAGTTGGAGTGGAGGTAATCAGCCCCAGCATTTT. This translates into CASSWSGGNQPQHF.

This rearrangement joins TRBV28 to TRBJ1-5, with D possibly TRBD1 on 6 matching bases. The CDR3 is made up of 15 amino acids. The V end was cut by 6 bases, the J end by 7 bases, with 19 bases between. Germline V CDR1 and CDR2: MDHEN, SYDVKM. CDR3 in DNA: TGTGCCAGCAGCTACGACAGGACCCCATGGCAGCCCCAGCATTTT. Its protein product is CASSYDRTPWQPQHF.

The chain couples TRBV18 to TRBJ1-1; 8 bases agree with TRBD1. The CDR3 covers 15 residues. CDR1 KGHSH and CDR2 LQKENI come from the germline V gene. V lost 2 bases and J lost 4; bases outside the gene matches: 6. CDR3 sequence reads: CASSPATGEGTEAFF. CDR3 DNA sequence: TGTGCCAGCTCACCAGCGACAGGGGAGGGCACTGAAGCTTTCTTT.